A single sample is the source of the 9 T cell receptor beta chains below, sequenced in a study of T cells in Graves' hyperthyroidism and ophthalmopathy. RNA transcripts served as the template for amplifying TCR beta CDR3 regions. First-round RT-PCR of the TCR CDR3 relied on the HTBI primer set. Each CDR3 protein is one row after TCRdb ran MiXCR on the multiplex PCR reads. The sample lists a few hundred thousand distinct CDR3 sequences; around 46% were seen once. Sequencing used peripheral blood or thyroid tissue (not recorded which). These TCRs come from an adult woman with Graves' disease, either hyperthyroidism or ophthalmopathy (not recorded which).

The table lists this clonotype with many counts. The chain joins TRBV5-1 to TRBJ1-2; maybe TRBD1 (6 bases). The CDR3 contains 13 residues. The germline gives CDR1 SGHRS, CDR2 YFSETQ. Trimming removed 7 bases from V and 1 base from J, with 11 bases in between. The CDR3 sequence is CASSMDSNYGYTF. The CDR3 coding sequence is TGCGCCAGCTCCATGGACAGTAACTATGGCTACACCTTC.

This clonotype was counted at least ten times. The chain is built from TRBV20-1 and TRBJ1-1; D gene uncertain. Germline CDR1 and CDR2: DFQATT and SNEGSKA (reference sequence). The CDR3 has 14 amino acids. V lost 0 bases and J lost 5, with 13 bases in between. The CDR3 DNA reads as TGCAGTGCTAGAGATATGGGAGGAGCTACTGAAGCTTTCTTT. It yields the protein CSARDMGGATEAFF.

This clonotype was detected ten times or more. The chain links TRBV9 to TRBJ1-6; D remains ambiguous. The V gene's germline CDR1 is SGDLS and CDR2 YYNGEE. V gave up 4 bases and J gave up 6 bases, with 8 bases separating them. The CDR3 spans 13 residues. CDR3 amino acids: CASSPAPNSPLHF. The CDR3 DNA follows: TGTGCCAGCAGCCCGGCTCCTAATTCACCCCTCCACTTT.

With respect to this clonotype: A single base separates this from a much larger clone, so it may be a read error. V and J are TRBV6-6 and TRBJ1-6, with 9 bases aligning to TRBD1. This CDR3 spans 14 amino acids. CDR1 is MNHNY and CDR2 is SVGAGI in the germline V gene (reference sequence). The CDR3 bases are TGTGCCAGCGGTTACAGGGGGCCGGGTTCACCCCTCCACTTT. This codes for CASGYRGPGSPLHF.

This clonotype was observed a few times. The CDR3 DNA reads as TGTGCCAGCAGCCAGGGGGACAGGGGCAATCAGCCCCAGCATTTT. Amino acid sequence: CASSQGDRGNQPQHF. The V gene is TRBV7-2, the J gene TRBJ1-5, with TRBD1 identical over 9 bases. CDR1 SGHTA and CDR2 FQGNSA come from the germline V gene. V dropped 5 bases and J dropped 2; count of bases not matched to a gene: 4. This CDR3 has 15 residues.

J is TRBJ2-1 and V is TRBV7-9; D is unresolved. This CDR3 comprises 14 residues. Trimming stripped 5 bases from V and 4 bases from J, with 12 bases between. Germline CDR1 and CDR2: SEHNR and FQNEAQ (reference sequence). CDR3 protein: CASSPDNRYNEQFF. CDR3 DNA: TGTGCCAGCAGCCCCGACAACCGATACAATGAGCAGTTCTTC.

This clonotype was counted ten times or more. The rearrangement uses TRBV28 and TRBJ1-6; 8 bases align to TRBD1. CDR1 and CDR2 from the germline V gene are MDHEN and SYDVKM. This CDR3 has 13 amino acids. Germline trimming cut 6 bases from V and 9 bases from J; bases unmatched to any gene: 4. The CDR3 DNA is TGTGCCAGCAGGGACAGGGACGCTTCACCCCTCCACTTT. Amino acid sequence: CASRDRDASPLHF.

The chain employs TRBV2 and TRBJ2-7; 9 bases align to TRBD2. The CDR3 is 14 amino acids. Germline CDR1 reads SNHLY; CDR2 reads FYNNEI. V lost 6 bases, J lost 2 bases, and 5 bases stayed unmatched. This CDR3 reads CASSGGLAAYEQYF. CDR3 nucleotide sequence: TGTGCCAGCAGCGGGGGACTAGCTGCCTACGAGCAGTACTTC.

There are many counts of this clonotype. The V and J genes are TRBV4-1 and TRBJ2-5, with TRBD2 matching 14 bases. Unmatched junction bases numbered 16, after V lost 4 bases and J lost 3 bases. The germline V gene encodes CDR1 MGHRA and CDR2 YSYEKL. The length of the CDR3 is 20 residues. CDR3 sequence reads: CASSRGDLGLAGVREETQYF. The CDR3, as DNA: TGCGCCAGCAGCCGAGGGGACCTGGGACTAGCGGGAGTAAGGGAAGAGACCCAGTACTTC.